There are a few counts of the clone carrying this T cell receptor (beta chain). The sample originates from a study of T cells of healthy individuals. TCRdb ran MiXCR on the 5' RACE reads and lists one entry per CDR3 protein. Of approximately 58,000 distinct CDR3 sequences listed, about 15% are singletons. The CDR3 has 13 amino acids. Trimming cost V 2 bases and J 6 bases, with 9 bases left between them. CDR1 is SGHTA and CDR2 is FQGNSA in the germline V gene. The chain uses TRBV7-2 and TRBJ2-3, with D hard to call. This receptor was identified in a human donor in good health. The CDR3 region has the DNA TGTGCCAGCAGCTTAAGTAAAGGGGATACGCAGTATTTT. Amino acid sequence: CASSLSKGDTQYF.